The sample holds a few counts of the clone carrying this TCR beta chain. This specimen comes from a study of blood T cell repertoires in COVID-19. Across the study: Sites across the United States, Italy and Spain contributed samples from acute and convalescent COVID-19. T cells, B-cell-depleted T cells, or PBMCs supplied cDNA or gDNA.

Per the original methods: Researchers report that nucleated cell counts were estimated from reference gene primer amplification. Method: immunoSEQ multiplex PCR; TCRdb's copy keeps in-frame clones and lacks some. Clone size and the V and J calls come from that table; the DNA yielded D and trimming. Seen here are 95,000 to 150,000 clones, 80% to 90% observed once, and the top ten hold just under 30%. V lost 0 bases and J 0 bases, leaving 9 bases between the germline ends. This CDR3 contains 15 residues. CDR1 SGHNT and CDR2 YYREEE come from the germline V gene (reference sequence). This TCR was recovered from a woman in her 70s with acute or convalescent COVID-19. Sequencing was done on a sample of peripheral blood. The V call is TRBV5-4, the J call TRBJ2-5; D uncertain. The chain's CDR3 is CASSLDYTNQETQYF. The DNA of the CDR3 is TGTGCCAGCAGCTTGGACTATACAAACCAAGAGACCCAGTACTTC.